This T cell receptor beta chain stems from a study of Graves' ophthalmopathy and Graves' hyperthyroidism. The study's findings and limits: Sensitivity of approximately 88% and specificity of less than 82% were achieved when a 13-signature model separated ophthalmopathy from stable hyperthyroidism.

This CDR3 is 14 amino acids long. V lost 6 bases to trimming and J lost 5 bases, with 14 bases between them. Germline CDR1 is LNHDA and CDR2 is SQIVND (reference sequence). Amplification of TCR beta CDR3 regions used RNA transcripts. First-round RT-PCR employed HTBI primers, with a second-round multiplex PCR after it. A single record per CDR3 protein comes from TCRdb applying MiXCR to the multiplex PCR reads. The table shows some 48,000 distinct CDR3 sequences, with about 50% occurring only once. With regard to this clonotype: The target antigen is unknown.

This sequence joins TRBV19 and TRBJ1-5; possible D gene TRBD1, 5 bases. The clonotype was recovered from an adult man with Graves' ophthalmopathy. The sample taken for sequencing was peripheral blood. The CDR3 DNA follows: TGTGCCAGTAGAGACCAGGGATGGCATCAGCCCCAGCATTTT. Protein sequence: CASRDQGWHQPQHF.